This TCR beta chain was found in a study of blood T cell repertoires in COVID-19. In the study overall: Sources were T cells, B-cell-depleted T cells, or PBMCs; the material itself was cDNA or gDNA.

The germline V gene encodes CDR1 MGHDK and CDR2 SYGVNS. The CDR3 sequence is 14 residues long. With 8 bases clipped from V and 2 bases from J, the junction kept 9 bases outside the gene matches. As handled by the study authors: Using reference gene primer amplification, nucleated cell counts were estimated. Only in-frame clones appear in the TCRdb table, and some are missing; sequencing was by immunoSEQ multiplex PCR. That table supplies the V and J calls and clone size; D and trimming were determined from the DNA. Among about 340,000 clones listed, 92% were seen once. The participants were between roughly 18 and 100 years old and came from 24 US areas. Symptom resolution, clearance, or two negative PCRs marked the recovered donors of Cohort 3.

V gene TRBV25-1 combines with J gene TRBJ2-7; 7 bases are a match to TRBD2. The TCR originated in a woman in her twenties or thirties who had recovered from COVID-19. The sample was PBMCs or T cells enriched from blood (not recorded which). CDR3 region: CASGRGGKAYEQYF. The CDR3 coding sequence is TGTGCCAGCGGCCGGGGAGGGAAGGCCTACGAGCAGTACTTC.